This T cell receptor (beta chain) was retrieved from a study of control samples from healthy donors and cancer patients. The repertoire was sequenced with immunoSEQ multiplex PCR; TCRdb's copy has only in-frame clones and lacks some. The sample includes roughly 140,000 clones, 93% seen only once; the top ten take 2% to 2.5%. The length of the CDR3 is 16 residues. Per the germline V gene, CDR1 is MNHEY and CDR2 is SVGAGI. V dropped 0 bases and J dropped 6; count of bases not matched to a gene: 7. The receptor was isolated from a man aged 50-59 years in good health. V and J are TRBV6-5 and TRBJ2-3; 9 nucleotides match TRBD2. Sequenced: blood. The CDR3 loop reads CASSYSWLAGSDTQYF. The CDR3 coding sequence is TGTGCCAGCAGTTACTCGTGGCTAGCGGGAAGTGATACGCAGTATTTT.